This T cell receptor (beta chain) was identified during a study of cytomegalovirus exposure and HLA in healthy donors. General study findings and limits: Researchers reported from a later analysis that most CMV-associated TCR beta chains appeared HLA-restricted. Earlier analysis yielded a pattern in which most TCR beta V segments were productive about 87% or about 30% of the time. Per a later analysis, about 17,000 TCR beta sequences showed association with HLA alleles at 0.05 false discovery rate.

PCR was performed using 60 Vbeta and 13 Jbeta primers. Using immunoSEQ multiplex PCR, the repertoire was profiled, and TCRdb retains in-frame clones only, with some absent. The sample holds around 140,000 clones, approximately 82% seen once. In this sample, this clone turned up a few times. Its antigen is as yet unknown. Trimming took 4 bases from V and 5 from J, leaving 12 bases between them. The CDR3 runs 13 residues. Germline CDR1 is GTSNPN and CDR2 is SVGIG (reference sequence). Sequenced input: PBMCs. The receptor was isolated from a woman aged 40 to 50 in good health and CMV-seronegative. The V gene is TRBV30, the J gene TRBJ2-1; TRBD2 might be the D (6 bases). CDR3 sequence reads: CAWTSVGDNEQFF. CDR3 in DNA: TGTGCCTGGACTAGCGTCGGGGACAATGAGCAGTTCTTC.